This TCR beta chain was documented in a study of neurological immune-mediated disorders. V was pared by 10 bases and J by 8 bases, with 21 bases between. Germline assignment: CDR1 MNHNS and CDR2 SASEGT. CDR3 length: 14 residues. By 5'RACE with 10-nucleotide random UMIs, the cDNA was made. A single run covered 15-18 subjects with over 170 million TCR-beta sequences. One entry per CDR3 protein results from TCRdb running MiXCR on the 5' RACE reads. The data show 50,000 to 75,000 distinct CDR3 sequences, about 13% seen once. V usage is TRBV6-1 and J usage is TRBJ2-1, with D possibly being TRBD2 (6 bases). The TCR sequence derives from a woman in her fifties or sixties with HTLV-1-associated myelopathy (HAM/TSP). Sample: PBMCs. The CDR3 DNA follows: TGTGCCATCCGGGTGGAGGGAAGGTTGGATGAGCAGTTCTTC. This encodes CAIRVEGRLDEQFF.